This T cell receptor (beta chain) stems from a study of PD-L1 blockade in urothelial cancer. On the study more broadly: Male sex and bladder-origin urothelial cancer characterized about 85% of the 29 patients. Broader study findings: Durable-benefit patients had greater expansion of tumor-associated blood clones at 3 weeks.

Clones were read by immunoSEQ multiplex PCR, and TCRdb kept only the in-frame ones, dropping some. Of tens of thousands of clones in the sample, 75% to 95% were seen once. Time point here: peripheral blood 6 weeks after treatment start. Enrolled patients showed locally advanced or metastatic urothelial carcinoma. Between 1 and 8 samples, pretreatment and on-treatment, were given by each patient. In the case of this clone: Its antigen is as yet unknown.

The sequences come from PBMCs, collected around atezolizumab (anti-PD-L1) treatment. This TCR was sampled from a woman older than 75 with urothelial cancer.

Here the CDR3 DNA reads TGTGCCAGCAGTTGGACTAGCGGGAGTGGTAATGAGCAGTTCTTC. Amino acid sequence: CASSWTSGSGNEQFF. The V and J genes are TRBV6-6 and TRBJ2-1; 13 bases fit TRBD2. The CDR3 loop spans 15 amino acids. J gave up 7 bases and V 4 bases, and 4 bases lay outside the gene matches. The germline V gene encodes CDR1 MNHNY and CDR2 SVGAGI (reference sequence).